The present TCR beta chain was sequenced within a study of shared clonotypes between healthy human individuals. Regarding the study as a whole: Collection of samples was limited to blood; tissue repertoires likely differ.

Only one count was recorded for this clone. Its specificity is unknown. CD45RO-negative CD8 cells positively selected for CCR7 made up the naive population, which excluded terminally differentiated effector memory CD45RA+ cells. Repertoires were generated with immunoSEQ multiplex PCR, while TCRdb's copy carries only in-frame clones and drops some. Of millions of clones listed, approximately 95% were seen once; the top ten hold 0.85% to 1.2%. J gave up 9 bases and V 0 bases, and 5 bases lay outside the gene matches. This CDR3 is built from 16 residues. The germline V gene encodes CDR1 SGHDN and CDR2 FVKESK.

The sample taken for sequencing was naive CD8+ T cells sorted from blood. This TCR came from a man in his late teens or twenties in good health. The rearrangement uses TRBV14 and TRBJ1-6, with 10 bases matching TRBD1. In DNA, the CDR3 is TGTGCCAGCAGCCAAGATCCAGGGACAGGGGCTTCACCCCTCCACTTT. Residues: CASSQDPGTGASPLHF.